One sample yielded the 7 T cell receptor beta chains listed below, sequenced in a study of T cells in Graves' hyperthyroidism and ophthalmopathy. TCR beta CDR3 regions were amplified from RNA. TCR CDR3 regions were first amplified by RT-PCR with HTBI primers. One entry per CDR3 protein results from TCRdb running MiXCR on the multiplex PCR reads. The sample lists around 350,000 distinct CDR3 sequences, 19% occurring once. Specimen: blood. The receptors were sampled from a woman between 18 and 29 years old with Graves' hyperthyroidism.

Many counts were recorded for this clonotype. The V gene is TRBV18, the J gene TRBJ2-7; 9 bases fit TRBD1. CDR1 and CDR2 (germline): KGHSH, LQKENI. V lost 2 bases, J lost 2 bases, and 10 bases stayed unmatched. The CDR3 extends over 17 amino acids. The CDR3 loop reads CASSPVFGRDRAYEQYF. CDR3 DNA sequence: TGTGCCAGCTCACCAGTGTTCGGTAGGGACAGGGCCTACGAGCAGTACTTC.

In this sample, this clonotype turned up a few times. The chain uses TRBV9 and TRBJ1-1; 8 nucleotides agree with TRBD1. Trimming cost V 0 bases and J 10 bases; bases outside gene matches: 11. CDR3 length: 15 residues. CDR1 and CDR2 (germline): SGDLS, YYNGEE. Here the CDR3 DNA reads TGTGCCAGCAGCGTAGAGGCAGGGGGCGCTTACCGAGCTTTCTTT. It codes for CASSVEAGGAYRAFF.

This rearrangement joins TRBV12-3 or TRBV12-4 to TRBJ1-1; D gene unclear. With 4 bases removed from V and 11 bases from J, the gap between germline ends came to 11 bases. This CDR3 comprises 11 residues. CDR3 in amino acids: CASSSSPEAFF. The CDR3 DNA reads as TGTGCCAGCAGTTCCAGCCCGGAGGCTTTCTTT.

This clonotype was counted at least ten times. The chain employs TRBV12-3 or TRBV12-4 and TRBJ2-2; 8 bases map to TRBD1. Unmatched junction bases numbered 7, after V lost 4 bases and J lost 3 bases. The CDR3 consists of 16 residues. CDR3 DNA: TGTGCCAGCAGTTCGACAGGGGTGAAGGACACCGGGGAGCTGTTTTTT. Encoded protein: CASSSTGVKDTGELFF.

This sequence joins TRBV2 and TRBJ1-1; the D gene is possibly TRBD1 (5 bases). Trimming removed 9 bases from V and 3 bases from J, with 11 bases in between. CDR3 size: 12 residues. CDR1 is SNHLY, CDR2 FYNNEI, per germline. The CDR3 DNA follows: TGTGCCAGAGCAGGGCGGGACACTGAAGCTTTCTTT. Residues: CARAGRDTEAFF.

This clonotype was found a few times. J is TRBJ1-2 and V is TRBV18; D uncertain. Germline V CDR1 and CDR2: KGHSH, LQKENI. V lost 6 bases and J 7 bases, leaving 15 bases between the germline ends. The CDR3 spans 13 residues. The CDR3 region is CASSGSLEAGYTF. CDR3 nucleotide sequence: TGTGCCAGCTCGGGATCGCTTGAGGCTGGCTACACCTTC.

This clonotype has only a few counts. The chain employs TRBV6-1 and TRBJ2-7; 7 nucleotides agree with TRBD1. The CDR3 loop spans 14 amino acids. Unmatched junction bases numbered 9, after V lost 4 bases and J lost 6 bases. Germline CDR1 reads MNHNS; CDR2 reads SASEGT. CDR3 DNA: TGTGCCAGCAGTGCATTACAGGGGTCGCGCGAGCAGTACTTC. Its translation is CASSALQGSREQYF.